The clone carrying this TCR beta chain was observed at least ten times. This entry is derived from a study of T-cell reconstitution after alpha-beta-depleted transplantation in children. The library targeted TCRbeta and was prepared with unique molecular identifiers. In TCRdb, the PCR reads were re-called with MiXCR into one record per CDR3 protein. The top ten hold 15% to 20% of the sample, which has 120,000 to 150,000 distinct CDR3 sequences, about 9% seen once. The CDR3 loop spans 14 amino acids. The ends lost 2 bases at V and 5 bases at J; junction bases unmatched: 6. This chain joins TRBV12-3 or TRBV12-4 and TRBJ2-7; TRBD1 matches 7 bases. Specimen: PBMCs, mostly from graft donor cells, collected 180 days after TCRalphabeta/CD19-depleted stem cell transplant. The sequence came from a female patient aged 2-10 years who had a stem cell transplant for congenital amegakaryocytic thrombocytopenia, so the T cells may come from the graft donor. CDR3 sequence (DNA): TGTGCCAGCAGTTTATCCAGGGGGAACGACGAGCAGTACTTC. Protein: CASSLSRGNDEQYF.